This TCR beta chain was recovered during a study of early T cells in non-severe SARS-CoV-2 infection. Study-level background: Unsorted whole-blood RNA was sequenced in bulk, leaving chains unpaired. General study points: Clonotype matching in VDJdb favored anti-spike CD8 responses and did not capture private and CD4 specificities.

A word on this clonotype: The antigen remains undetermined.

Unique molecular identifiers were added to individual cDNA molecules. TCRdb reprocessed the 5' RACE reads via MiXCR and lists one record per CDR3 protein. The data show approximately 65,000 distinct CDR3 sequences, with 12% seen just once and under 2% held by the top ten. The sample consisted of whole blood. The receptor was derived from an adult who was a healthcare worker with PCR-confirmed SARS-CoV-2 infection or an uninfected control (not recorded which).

The CDR3 nucleotides read TGTGCCAGCAGCGTCGACAGGGTTTACGAGCAGTTCTTC. This codes for CASSVDRVYEQFF. The genes are TRBV7-2 and TRBJ2-1, with TRBD1 matching over 7 bases. The V gene end was trimmed by 5 bases and the J gene end by 10 bases; junction bases not matched to a gene: 8. The V gene's germline CDR1 is SGHTA and CDR2 FQGNSA. The CDR3 sequence is 13 residues long.